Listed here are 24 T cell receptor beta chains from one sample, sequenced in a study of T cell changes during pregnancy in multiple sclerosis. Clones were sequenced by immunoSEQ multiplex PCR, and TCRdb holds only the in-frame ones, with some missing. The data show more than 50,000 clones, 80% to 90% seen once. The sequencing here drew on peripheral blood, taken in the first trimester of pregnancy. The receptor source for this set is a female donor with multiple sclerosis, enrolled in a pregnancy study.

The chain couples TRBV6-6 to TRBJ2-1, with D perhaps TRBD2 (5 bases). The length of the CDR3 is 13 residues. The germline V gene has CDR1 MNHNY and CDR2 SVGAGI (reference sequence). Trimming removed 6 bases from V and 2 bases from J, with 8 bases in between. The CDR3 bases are TGTGCCAGCAGCCCGGGGACCTACAATGAGCAGTTCTTC. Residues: CASSPGTYNEQFF.

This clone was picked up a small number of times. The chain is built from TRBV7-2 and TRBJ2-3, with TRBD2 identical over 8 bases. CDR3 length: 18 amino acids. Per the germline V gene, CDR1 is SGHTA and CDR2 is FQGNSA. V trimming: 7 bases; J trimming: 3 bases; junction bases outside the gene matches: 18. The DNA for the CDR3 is TGTGCCAGCACCTCCGGGGGGGCTAGGGGGGGCTCAACAGATACGCAGTATTTT. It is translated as CASTSGGARGGSTDTQYF.

The CDR3 coding sequence is TGTGCCAGCAGTTCTCCCCCGGTCGCTGGGGAGCTGTTTTTT. Its translation is CASSSPPVAGELFF. The chain joins TRBV6-6 to TRBJ2-2; D remains ambiguous. The CDR3 contains 14 residues. In germline, CDR1 is MNHNY, CDR2 SVGAGI (reference sequence). Trimming stripped 4 bases from V and 8 bases from J, with 14 bases between.

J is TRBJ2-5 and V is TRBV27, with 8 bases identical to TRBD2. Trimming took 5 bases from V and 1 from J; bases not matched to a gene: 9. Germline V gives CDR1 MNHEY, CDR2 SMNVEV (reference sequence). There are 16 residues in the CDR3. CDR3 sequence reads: CASSPGGVGAQETQYF. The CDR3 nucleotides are TGTGCCAGCAGTCCCGGGGGGGTTGGGGCCCAAGAGACCCAGTACTTC.

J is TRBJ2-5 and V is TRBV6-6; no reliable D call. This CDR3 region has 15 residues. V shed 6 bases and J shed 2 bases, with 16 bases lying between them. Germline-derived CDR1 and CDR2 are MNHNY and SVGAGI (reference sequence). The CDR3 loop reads CASSLDTPKQETQYF. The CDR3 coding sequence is TGTGCCAGCAGCTTAGACACGCCGAAGCAAGAGACCCAGTACTTC.

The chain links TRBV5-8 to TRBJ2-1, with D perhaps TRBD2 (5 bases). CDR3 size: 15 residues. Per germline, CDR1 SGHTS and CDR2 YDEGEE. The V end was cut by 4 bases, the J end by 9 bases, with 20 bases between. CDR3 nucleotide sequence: TGTGCCAGCAGCCCGGTAGAGGGAAGGGCGGGTGAGCAGTTCTTC. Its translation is CASSPVEGRAGEQFF.

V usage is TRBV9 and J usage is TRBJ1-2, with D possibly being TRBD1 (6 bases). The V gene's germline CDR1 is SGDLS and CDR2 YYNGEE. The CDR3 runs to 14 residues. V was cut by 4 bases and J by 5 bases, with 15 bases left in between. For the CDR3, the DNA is TGTGCCAGCAGCCCGGGGGGCATGGAGTATGGCTACACCTTC. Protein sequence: CASSPGGMEYGYTF.

Here the CDR3 reads CASSLGAGASITDTQYF. The CDR3 DNA follows: TGCGCCAGCAGCTTGGGGGCGGGAGCGAGTATAACAGATACGCAGTATTTT. The V gene is TRBV5-1, the J gene TRBJ2-3, with 7 bases identical to TRBD2. V lost 0 bases to trimming and J lost 3 bases; unmatched junction nucleotides: 10. Germline V gene lookup returns CDR1 SGHRS and CDR2 YFSETQ. This CDR3 is built from 17 residues.

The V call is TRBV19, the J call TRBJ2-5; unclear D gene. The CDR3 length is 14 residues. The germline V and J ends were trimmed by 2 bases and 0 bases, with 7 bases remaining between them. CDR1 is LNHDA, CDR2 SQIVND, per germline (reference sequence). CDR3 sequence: CASSIQLYQETQYF. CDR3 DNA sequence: TGTGCCAGTAGTATACAACTGTACCAAGAGACCCAGTACTTC.

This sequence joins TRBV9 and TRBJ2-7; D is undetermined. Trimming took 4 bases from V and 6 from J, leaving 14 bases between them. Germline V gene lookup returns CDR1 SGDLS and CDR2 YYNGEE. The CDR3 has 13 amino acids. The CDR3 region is CASSSTPEAEQYF. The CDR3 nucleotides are TGTGCCAGCAGCAGCACTCCCGAAGCCGAGCAGTACTTC.

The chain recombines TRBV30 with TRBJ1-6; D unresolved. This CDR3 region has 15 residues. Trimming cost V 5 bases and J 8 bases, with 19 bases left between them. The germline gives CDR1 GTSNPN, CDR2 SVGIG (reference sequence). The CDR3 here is CAWAKTGKLYSPLHF. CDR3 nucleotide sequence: TGTGCCTGGGCGAAAACCGGGAAACTCTATTCACCCCTCCACTTT.

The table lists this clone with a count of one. CDR3: CASRGQGDETGELFF. CDR3 bases: TGTGCCAGCAGGGGGCAGGGTGATGAGACCGGGGAGCTGTTTTTT. J is TRBJ2-2 and V is TRBV6-5, with D possibly TRBD1 on 5 matching bases. CDR1 is MNHEY, CDR2 SVGAGI, per germline. Trimming took off 6 bases at V and 5 bases at J, with 16 bases between the two ends. This CDR3 has 15 residues.

The CDR3 DNA reads TGTGCCAGCAGCCCGGACAGGGGCGCATCCCACGAGCAGTACTTC. Amino acids: CASSPDRGASHEQYF. V is TRBV7-9 and J is TRBJ2-7; 9 positions match TRBD1. Germline V gene data show CDR1 as SEHNR and CDR2 as FQNEAQ (reference sequence). The trim removed 5 bases at V and 5 bases at J, leaving 10 bases unmatched. The CDR3 runs to 15 residues. Looking up the rest from reference TRBV7-9 and TRBJ2-7 gives the full variable domain: DTGVSQNPRHKITKRGQNVTFRCDPISEHNRLYWYRQTLGQGPEFLTYFQNEAQLEKSRLLSDRFSAERPKGSFSTLEIQRTEQGDSAMYLCASSPDRGASHEQYFGPGTRLTVT.

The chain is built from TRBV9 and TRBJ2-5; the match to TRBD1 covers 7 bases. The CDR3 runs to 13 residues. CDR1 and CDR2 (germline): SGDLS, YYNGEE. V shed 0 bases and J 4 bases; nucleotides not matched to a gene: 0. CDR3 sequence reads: CASSVGQGETQYF. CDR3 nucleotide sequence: TGTGCCAGCAGCGTAGGACAGGGAGAGACCCAGTACTTC.

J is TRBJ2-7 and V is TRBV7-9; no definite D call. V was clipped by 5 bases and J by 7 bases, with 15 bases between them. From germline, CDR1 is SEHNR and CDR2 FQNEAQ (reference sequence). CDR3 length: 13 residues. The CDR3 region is CASSRGQIKEQYF. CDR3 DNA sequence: TGTGCCAGCAGCCGAGGCCAGATTAAGGAGCAGTACTTC.

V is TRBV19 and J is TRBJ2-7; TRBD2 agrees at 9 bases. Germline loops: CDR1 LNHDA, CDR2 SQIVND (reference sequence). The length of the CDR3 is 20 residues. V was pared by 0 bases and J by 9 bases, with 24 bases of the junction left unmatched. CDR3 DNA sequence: TGTGCCAGTAGTATAGATGGGTATCCGGCTAGCGGGGACCCCCCAGCCGTGCAGTACTTC. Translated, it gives CASSIDGYPASGDPPAVQYF.

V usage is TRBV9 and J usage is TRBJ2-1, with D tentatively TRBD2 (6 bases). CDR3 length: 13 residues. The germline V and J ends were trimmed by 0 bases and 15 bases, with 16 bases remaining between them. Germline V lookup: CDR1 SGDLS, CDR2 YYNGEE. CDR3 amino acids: CASSVEAGTESFF. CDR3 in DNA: TGTGCCAGCAGCGTAGAGGCGGGGACTGAGTCGTTCTTC.

The CDR3, as DNA: TGTGCCAGCAGCTTAGGGGGACGGGGGGGCTCTTACAATGAGCAGTTCTTC. Encoded protein: CASSLGGRGGSYNEQFF. The chain uses TRBV13 and TRBJ2-1; 8 nucleotides agree with TRBD2. V shed 0 bases and J 4 bases; nucleotides not matched to a gene: 8. This CDR3 has 17 amino acids. CDR1 and CDR2 (germline): PRHDT, FYEKMQ (reference sequence).

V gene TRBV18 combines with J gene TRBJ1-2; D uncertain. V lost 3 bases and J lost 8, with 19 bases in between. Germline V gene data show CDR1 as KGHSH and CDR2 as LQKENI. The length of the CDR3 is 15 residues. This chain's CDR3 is CASSPLLEESYGYTF. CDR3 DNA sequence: TGTGCCAGCTCACCCCTTTTGGAGGAAAGCTACGGCTACACCTTC.

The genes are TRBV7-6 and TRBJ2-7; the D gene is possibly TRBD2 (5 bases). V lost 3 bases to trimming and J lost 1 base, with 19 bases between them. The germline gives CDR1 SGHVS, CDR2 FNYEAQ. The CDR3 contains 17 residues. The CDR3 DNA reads TGTGCCAGCAGCTTGTCCCCGCTTGGAACGGGATCCTACGAGCAGTACTTC. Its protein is CASSLSPLGTGSYEQYF.

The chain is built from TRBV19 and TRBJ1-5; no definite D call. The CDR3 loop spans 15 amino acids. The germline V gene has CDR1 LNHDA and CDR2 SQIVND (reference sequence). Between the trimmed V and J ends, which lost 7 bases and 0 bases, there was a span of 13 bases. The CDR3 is CASISADYSNQPQHF. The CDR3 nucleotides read TGTGCCAGTATATCCGCCGACTATAGCAATCAGCCCCAGCATTTT. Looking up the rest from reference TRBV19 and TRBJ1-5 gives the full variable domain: DGGITQSPKYLFRKEGQNVTLSCEQNLNHDAMYWYRQDPGQGLRLIYYSQIVNDFQKGDIAEGYSVSREKKESFPLTVTSAQKNPTAFYLCASISADYSNQPQHFGDGTRLSIL.

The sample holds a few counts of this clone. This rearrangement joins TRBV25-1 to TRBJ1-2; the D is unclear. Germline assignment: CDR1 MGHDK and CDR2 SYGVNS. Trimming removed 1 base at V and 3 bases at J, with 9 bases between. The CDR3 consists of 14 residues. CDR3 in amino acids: CASSEWMEDYGYTF. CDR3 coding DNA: TGTGCCAGCAGTGAATGGATGGAGGACTATGGCTACACCTTC.

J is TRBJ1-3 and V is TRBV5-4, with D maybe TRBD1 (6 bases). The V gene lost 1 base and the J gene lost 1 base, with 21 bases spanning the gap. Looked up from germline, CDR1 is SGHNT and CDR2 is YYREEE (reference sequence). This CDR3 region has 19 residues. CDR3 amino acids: CASSLRPPGWGLSGNTIYF. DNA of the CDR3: TGTGCCAGCAGCTTGCGCCCCCCGGGGTGGGGGCTTTCTGGAAACACCATATATTTT. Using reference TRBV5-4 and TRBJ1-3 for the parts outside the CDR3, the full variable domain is ETGVTQSPTHLIKTRGQQVTLRCSSQSGHNTVSWYQQALGQGPQFIFQYYREEENGRGNFPPRFSGLQFPNYSSELNVNALELDDSALYLCASSLRPPGWGLSGNTIYFGEGSWLTVV.

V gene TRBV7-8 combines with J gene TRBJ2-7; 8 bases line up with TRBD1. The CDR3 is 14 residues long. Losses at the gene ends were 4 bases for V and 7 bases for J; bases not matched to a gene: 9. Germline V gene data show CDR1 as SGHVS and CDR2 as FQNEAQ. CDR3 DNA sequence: TGTGCCAGCAGCTCTCAGGGGGCCCCGAGAGAGCAGTACTTC. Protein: CASSSQGAPREQYF. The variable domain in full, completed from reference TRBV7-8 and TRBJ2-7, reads GAGVSQSPRYKVAKRGQDVALRCDPISGHVSLFWYQQALGQGPEFLTYFQNEAQLDKSGLPSDRFFAERPEGSVSTLKIQRTQQEDSAVYLCASSSQGAPREQYFGPGTRLTVT.